This T cell receptor beta chain was identified during a study of blood T cell repertoires in COVID-19. TCRdb's table, derived via immunoSEQ multiplex PCR, lists solely in-frame clones and lacks some. The sample shows about 460,000 clones, 75% to 90% of them seen only once. This CDR3 is 16 amino acids long. With V trimmed by 5 bases and J by 5 bases, 7 bases remained unmatched. CDR1 is SGHTA and CDR2 is FQGNSA in the germline V gene. This receptor was obtained from a woman aged 55-69 years who had recovered from COVID-19. This sequence joins TRBV7-2 and TRBJ2-3; TRBD2 matches 13 bases. Sequenced input: PBMCs or T cells enriched from blood (not recorded which). The CDR3 DNA follows: TGTGCCAGCAGCCCGACTAGCGGGGGGCCAAGAGATACGCAGTATTTT. The encoded protein is CASSPTSGGPRDTQYF.